The 8 T cell receptor beta chains presented below share a single source sample, sequenced in a study of identical twins. TCRdb reprocessed the 5' RACE reads with MiXCR, giving one entry per CDR3 protein. The table includes about 460,000 distinct CDR3 sequences, more than 13% detected once. In addition, the sample was reused for a study of yellow fever vaccine responses in identical twins.

Specimen: CD4+ T cells sorted from blood. The receptors shown here come from a woman aged 18-29 years in good health.

Only a few counts were recorded for this clonotype. The CDR3 loop reads CASSLVRGGSYEQYF. CDR3 DNA: TGCGCCAGCAGCTTGGTCCGGGGGGGCTCCTACGAGCAGTACTTC. The chain carries TRBV5-1 and TRBJ2-7, with 8 bases lining up with TRBD2. This CDR3 is 15 amino acids long. V lost 0 bases and J lost 0; bases outside the gene matches: 2. Germline loops: CDR1 SGHRS, CDR2 YFSETQ.

This clonotype was seen ten or more times. The J gene is TRBJ2-7, the V gene TRBV4-2, with D hard to call. The CDR3 runs to 15 residues. The germline V gene has CDR1 LGHNA and CDR2 YNFKEQ. V lost 0 bases to trimming and J lost 6 bases, with 15 bases between them. DNA of the CDR3: TGTGCCAGCAGCCAAGATAATAGTCTAACTGGCGAGCAGTACTTC. It translates to CASSQDNSLTGEQYF.

The J gene is TRBJ1-1, the V gene TRBV28; D is ambiguous. The CDR3 sequence is 13 residues long. Germline V gene data show CDR1 as MDHEN and CDR2 as SYDVKM. Deletions cut 2 bases from V and 7 bases from J, with 11 bases between. The DNA for the CDR3 is TGTGCCAGCAGTTTACAGGCGCGGGGTGAAGCTTTCTTT. It codes for CASSLQARGEAFF.

The V gene is TRBV3-1, the J gene TRBJ1-6; D uncertain. The ends were cut back, 3 bases at V and 8 bases at J, with 14 bases in the middle. This CDR3 has 15 amino acids. Germline V CDR1 and CDR2: LGHDT, YNNKEL (reference sequence). This CDR3 is CASSQREGAHSPLHF. The DNA for the CDR3 is TGTGCCAGCAGCCAGCGGGAGGGTGCCCATTCACCCCTCCACTTT.

This clonotype showed up just a few times. The gene calls are TRBV29-1 and TRBJ2-5; D is possibly TRBD2 (6 bases). This CDR3 spans 11 amino acids. Looked up from germline, CDR1 is SQVTM and CDR2 is ANQGSEA. This CDR3 is CMAGSQETQYF. In DNA, the CDR3 is TGCATGGCGGGGTCCCAAGAGACCCAGTACTTC.

This chain uses TRBV10-3 with TRBJ1-1; maybe TRBD1 (5 bases). The CDR3 loop spans 13 amino acids. CDR1 and CDR2 (germline): ENHRY, SYGVKD. The V end was cut by 8 bases, the J end by 1 base, with 11 bases between. The CDR3 DNA follows: TGTGCCATCCACTCGACAGCGAACACTGAAGCTTTCTTT. Translating it yields CAIHSTANTEAFF.

The chain links TRBV7-2 to TRBJ2-5; D uncertain. The CDR3 has 11 residues. Trimming shortened V by 1 base and J by 9 bases, and 6 bases separated the two germline ends. The germline V gene has CDR1 SGHTA and CDR2 FQGNSA. The CDR3 is CASSLGWAQYF. Written as DNA, the CDR3 is TGTGCCAGCAGCTTAGGATGGGCCCAGTACTTC.

This chain joins TRBV29-1 and TRBJ2-5; D not certain. Germline V gene lookup returns CDR1 SQVTM and CDR2 ANQGSEA. With 4 bases removed from V and 0 bases from J, the gap between germline ends came to 15 bases. The CDR3 is made up of 15 amino acids. The CDR3 DNA follows: TGCAGCGTTGTTTTGGGCTCCTTGTACCAAGAGACCCAGTACTTC. It encodes CSVVLGSLYQETQYF.